Included here is one TCR beta chain sequence, with context. This clone was seen only a few times. Its antigen target is currently unknown. Base qualities are missing; no much larger clone stands one base away. Germline trimming amounts to 5 bases on V and 3 bases on J, with 7 as the count of junction bases outside the gene matches. CDR1 and CDR2 are drawn from the germline V gene: SGHRS, YFSETQ. Inclusive of the bounding cysteine and phenylalanine, the CDR3 is 16 residues long. Just CDR3 DNA is preserved here, 48 bases in frame from base 1. These data originate in a study of beta chain features in type 1 diabetes (dated by TCRdb to the late 2010s). About the full investigation: Mean age, gender distribution, total cell number and subset yield did not differ between patients and healthy donors. A total of 100 million to 110 million sorted cells were examined across all samples, and a strong correlation was observed between cell number per subset and RNA yield. The study compared the TCRB repertoires of sorted circulating CD4+ T cell subsets in recently diagnosed type 1 diabetes patients with those in matched healthy donors. Regulatory and stem cell-like memory subsets were isolated from only 8 patients and roughly 8 healthy donors, whereas naive and central memory subsets came from all 30 or so donors. Study-wide findings and limitations: Type 1 diabetes patients showed a moderate but significant shortening of TCRB CDR3 length in all four CD4+ subsets. Naive, central memory and regulatory TCRB repertoires appeared to be more alike among patients than among healthy donors. Fewer insertions and more nucleotide deletions at VDJ recombination sites were observed in patients with type 1 diabetes, implying thymic rearrangement abnormalities. Shorter templates might be favored by PCR, yet because patient and control samples were amplified and corrected together, any such skew would affect both groups equally. Because the HLA sub-analyses included only small numbers of individuals, any influence of HLA type on TCRB rearrangement was left unresolved. Because cDNA was sequenced instead of genomic DNA, highly expressing activated cells could be over-represented, though the groups showed no difference in activation or CD3 levels.

The High Capacity cDNA Reverse Transcription Kit was used to reverse transcribe all of the isolated RNA, meaning that expressed TCRB transcripts were what got sequenced. Deep immunoSEQ sequencing was performed on naive, central memory and regulatory T cell samples, with an average of roughly 3.3 million total reads per sample. Sorted cells were lysed in RLT buffer, and RNA was extracted using DNase-treated RNeasy Micro or Mini kits according to cell number. To prevent cross-contamination, each cell subset was processed individually, whereas patient and healthy donor samples were processed jointly. The immunoSEQ multiplex PCR was used to amplify TCRB sequences from cDNA, generating 87-bp fragments that spanned the CDR3 region. Amplicons were sequenced on the Illumina HiSeq platform. As for how the authors treated the data: PCR bias was corrected computationally using synthetic template baselines, and reads within Hamming distance 2 were collapsed, with unmergeable singletons discarded. Reads were aligned against IMGT to assign V, D and J genes, CDR3 length and insertions or deletions at six rearrangement sites. Within each subset, clonotype counts were normalized to sorted cell number, and only after that were true diversity and Gini coefficients computed with the tcR R package. The overlap coefficient, calculated on TCRB nucleotide sequences, was used to measure repertoire sharing. As stored in TCRdb, this immuneACCESS dataset retains in-frame rearrangements with V and J assigned. A fraction of the clones does not appear; measured against another copy, unresolved V genes explain less than half of the discrepancy, and the remainder lacks a known reason. The V and J calls and clone size were taken over from that table, and D and trimming were inferred from the DNA. Recorded for this sample are some 200,000 clones; approximately 11% of them occurred a single time. The ten largest make up approximately 1.4% of the sample.

Each donor gave one peripheral blood draw, roughly 0.12 L on average, collected into heparinised tubes. A BD FACSAria II was used to sort naive, central memory, regulatory and stem cell-like memory CD4+ T cells with a panel that included CD45RO, CCR7, CD25, CD127, CD95 and CD27. A purity above 98% was achieved for all sorted populations. Right away, PBMCs were isolated by Lymphoprep density gradient centrifugation and were stained directly, with no culture step. So that batch effects would be minimized, each experiment stained and sorted samples in pairs, pairing one healthy donor with one patient.

The sequence is built from TRBV5-1 and TRBJ2-3; 12 central nucleotides agree with TRBD2. Sequencing was carried out using central memory CD4+ T cells from blood. The receptor comes from a man younger than 35 in good health. The CDR3 amino acid sequence is: CASRSGLAGPTDTQYF. The DNA is as follows: TGCGCCAGCAGGTCTGGACTAGCGGGACCGACAGATACGCAGTATTTT.